Below, one T cell receptor beta chain is given with its context. What it binds is not known. Reverse transcribing all isolated RNA meant expressed TCRB transcripts were sequenced. This table comes from immunoSEQ multiplex PCR, and its TCRdb copy is limited to in-frame clones, with some not included. The top ten hold over 1% of the sample, which has a few hundred thousand clones, approximately 11% seen once. Sorting produced populations that all topped 95% purity. These data originate in a study of beta chain features in type 1 diabetes. Findings and limits, study-wide: Shorter templates might be favored by PCR, equally in patients and controls.

Trimming shortened V by 5 bases and J by 7 bases, and 18 bases separated the two germline ends. This CDR3 region has 14 residues. From germline, CDR1 is MNHEY and CDR2 SVGAGI. The receptor comes from a man younger than 35 in good health. The V and J genes are TRBV6-5 and TRBJ2-7, with D hard to call. Sequenced input: central memory CD4+ T cells from blood. The CDR3 region is CASSPTLTHGEQYF. The DNA of the CDR3 is TGTGCCAGCAGTCCTACCTTGACCCACGGAGAGCAGTACTTC.